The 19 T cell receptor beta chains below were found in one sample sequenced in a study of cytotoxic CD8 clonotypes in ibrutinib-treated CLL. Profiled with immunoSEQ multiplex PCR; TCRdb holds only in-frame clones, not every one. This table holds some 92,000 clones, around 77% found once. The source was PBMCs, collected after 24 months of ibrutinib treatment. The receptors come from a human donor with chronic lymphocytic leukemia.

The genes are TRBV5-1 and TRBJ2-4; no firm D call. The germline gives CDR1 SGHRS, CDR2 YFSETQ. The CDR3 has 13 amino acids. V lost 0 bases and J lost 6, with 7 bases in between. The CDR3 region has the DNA TGCGCCAGCAGCTTGGACATAGGAAACATTCAGTACTTC. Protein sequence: CASSLDIGNIQYF.

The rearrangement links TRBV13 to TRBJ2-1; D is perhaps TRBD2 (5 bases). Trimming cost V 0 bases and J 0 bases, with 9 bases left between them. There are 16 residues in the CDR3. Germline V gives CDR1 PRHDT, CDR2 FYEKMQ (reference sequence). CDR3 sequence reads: CASSLGGKSSYNEQFF. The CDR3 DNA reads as TGTGCCAGCAGCTTAGGCGGGAAGAGCTCCTACAATGAGCAGTTCTTC.

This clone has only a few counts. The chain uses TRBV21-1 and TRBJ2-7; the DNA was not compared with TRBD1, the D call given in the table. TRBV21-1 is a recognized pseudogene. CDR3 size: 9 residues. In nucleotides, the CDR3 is TGTGCCACCCGGGACAGGGAGTACTTC. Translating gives CATRDREYF.

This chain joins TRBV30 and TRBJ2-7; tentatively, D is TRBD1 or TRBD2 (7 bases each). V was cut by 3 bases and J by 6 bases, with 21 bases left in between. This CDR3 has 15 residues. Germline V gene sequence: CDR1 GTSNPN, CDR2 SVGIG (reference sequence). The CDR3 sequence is CAWRSGGGPGFEQYF. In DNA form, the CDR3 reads TGTGCCTGGAGATCAGGGGGAGGGCCAGGGTTCGAGCAGTACTTC.

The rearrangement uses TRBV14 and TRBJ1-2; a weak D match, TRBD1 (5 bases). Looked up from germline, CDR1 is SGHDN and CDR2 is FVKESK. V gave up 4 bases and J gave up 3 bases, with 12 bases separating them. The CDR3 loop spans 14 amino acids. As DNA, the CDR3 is TGTGCCAGCAGCCCTCCGGGACTAGACTATGGCTACACCTTC. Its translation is CASSPPGLDYGYTF.

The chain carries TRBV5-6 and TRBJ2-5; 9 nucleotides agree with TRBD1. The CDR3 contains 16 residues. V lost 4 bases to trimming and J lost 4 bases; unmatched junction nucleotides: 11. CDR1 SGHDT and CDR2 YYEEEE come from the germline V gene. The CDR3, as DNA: TGTGCCAGCAGCCCTAGCCCGGGACAGGGAATAGAGACCCAGTACTTC. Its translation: CASSPSPGQGIETQYF.

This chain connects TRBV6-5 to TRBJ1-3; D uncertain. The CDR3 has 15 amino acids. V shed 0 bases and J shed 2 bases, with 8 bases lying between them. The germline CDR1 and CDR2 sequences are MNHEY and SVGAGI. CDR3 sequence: CASSYSSGTGNTIYF. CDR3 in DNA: TGTGCCAGCAGTTACTCGTCGGGGACTGGAAACACCATATATTTT.

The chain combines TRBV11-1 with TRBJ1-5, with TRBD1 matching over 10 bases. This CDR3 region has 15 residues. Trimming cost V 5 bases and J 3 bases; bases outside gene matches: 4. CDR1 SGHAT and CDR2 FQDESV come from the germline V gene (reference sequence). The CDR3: CASSQDRGFNQPQHF. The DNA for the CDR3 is TGTGCCAGCAGCCAGGACAGGGGGTTCAATCAGCCCCAGCATTTT.

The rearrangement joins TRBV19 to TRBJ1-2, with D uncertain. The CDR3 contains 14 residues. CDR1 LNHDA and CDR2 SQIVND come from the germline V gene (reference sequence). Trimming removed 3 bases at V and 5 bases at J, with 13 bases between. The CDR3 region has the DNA TGTGCCAGTAGTATGTTGGACGGTCGTTATGGCTACACCTTC. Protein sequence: CASSMLDGRYGYTF.

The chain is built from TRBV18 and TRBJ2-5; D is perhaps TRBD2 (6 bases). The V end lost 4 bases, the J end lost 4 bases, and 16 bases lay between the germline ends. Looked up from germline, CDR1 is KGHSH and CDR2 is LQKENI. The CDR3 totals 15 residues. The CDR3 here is CASSHWPAGGETQYF. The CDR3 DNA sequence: TGTGCCAGCTCACATTGGCCTGCCGGGGGAGAGACCCAGTACTTC.

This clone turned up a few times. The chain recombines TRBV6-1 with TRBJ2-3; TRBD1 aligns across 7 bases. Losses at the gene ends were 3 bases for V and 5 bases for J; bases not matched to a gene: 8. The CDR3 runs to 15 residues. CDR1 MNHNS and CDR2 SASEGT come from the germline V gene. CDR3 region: CASSDILQGKDTQYF. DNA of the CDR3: TGTGCCAGCAGTGATATCTTACAGGGGAAAGATACGCAGTATTTT.

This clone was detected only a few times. The CDR3 loop reads CASHRWTGKGNTEAFF. The CDR3 nucleotides are TGTGCCAGCCATAGATGGACAGGTAAGGGGAACACTGAAGCTTTCTTT. The V and J genes are TRBV27 and TRBJ1-1; 7 positions agree with TRBD1. Germline V gene data show CDR1 as MNHEY and CDR2 as SMNVEV (reference sequence). The CDR3 covers 16 residues. The V and J ends lost 8 bases and 1 base, in that order; junction bases with no gene match: 13.

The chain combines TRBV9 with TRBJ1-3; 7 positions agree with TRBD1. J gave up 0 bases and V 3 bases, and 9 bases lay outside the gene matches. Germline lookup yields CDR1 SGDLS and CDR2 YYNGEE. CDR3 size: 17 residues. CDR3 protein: CASSAPGTASSGNTIYF. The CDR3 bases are TGTGCCAGCAGCGCACCCGGGACAGCGAGCTCTGGAAACACCATATATTTT.

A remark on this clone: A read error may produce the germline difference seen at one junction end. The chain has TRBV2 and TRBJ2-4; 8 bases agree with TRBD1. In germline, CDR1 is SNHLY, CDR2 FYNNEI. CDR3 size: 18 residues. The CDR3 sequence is CVSSEPRTGFITKNIQYF. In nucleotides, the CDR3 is TGTGTCAGCAGTGAACCGCGGACAGGGTTTATTACCAAAAACATTCAGTACTTC.

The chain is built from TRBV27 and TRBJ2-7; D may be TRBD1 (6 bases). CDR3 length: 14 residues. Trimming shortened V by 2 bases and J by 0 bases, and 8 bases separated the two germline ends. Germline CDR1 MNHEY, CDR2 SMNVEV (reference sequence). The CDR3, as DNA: TGTGCCAGCAGTTTACAGGGGTCCTCCTACGAGCAGTACTTC. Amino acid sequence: CASSLQGSSYEQYF.

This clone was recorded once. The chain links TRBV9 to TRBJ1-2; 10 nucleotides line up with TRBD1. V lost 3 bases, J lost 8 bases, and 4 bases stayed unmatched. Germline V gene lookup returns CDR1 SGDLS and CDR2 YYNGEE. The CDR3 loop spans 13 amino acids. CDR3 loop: CASSADRGLGYTF. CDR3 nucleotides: TGTGCCAGCAGCGCCGACAGGGGGCTCGGCTACACCTTC.

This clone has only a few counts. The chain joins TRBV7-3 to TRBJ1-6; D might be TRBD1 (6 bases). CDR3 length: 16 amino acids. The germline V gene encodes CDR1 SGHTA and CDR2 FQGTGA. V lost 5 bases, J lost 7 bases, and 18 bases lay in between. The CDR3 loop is CASSTRPTGTNSPLHF. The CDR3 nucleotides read TGTGCCAGCAGCACCAGACCCACAGGGACGAATTCACCCCTCCACTTT.

The CDR3 DNA follows: TGTGCCAGCAGTCCCTCGGGGACAGGGGTATATGGCTACACCTTC. Protein sequence: CASSPSGTGVYGYTF. V is TRBV2 and J is TRBJ1-2, with 10 bases lining up with TRBD1. CDR3 size: 15 residues. The V gene's germline CDR1 is SNHLY and CDR2 FYNNEI. Unmatched junction bases numbered 8, after V lost 5 bases and J lost 5 bases.

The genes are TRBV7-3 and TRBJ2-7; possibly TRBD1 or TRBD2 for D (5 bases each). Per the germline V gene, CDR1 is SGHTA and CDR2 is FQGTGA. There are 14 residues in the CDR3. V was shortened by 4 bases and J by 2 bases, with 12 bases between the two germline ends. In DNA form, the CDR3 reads TGTGCCAGCAGCTCCCTCTCGGGGCCCTACGAGCAGTACTTC. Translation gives CASSSLSGPYEQYF.